Reported below is one T cell receptor (beta chain). Single viable CD3+CD4+CD8-CD45RO+ cells were sorted as the memory CD4+ T cells. Assay: immunoSEQ multiplex PCR; the TCRdb copy retains only in-frame clones and omits some. The data contain tens of thousands of clones, around 80% of them seen just once; the ten biggest clones take up around 1.6%. This specimen comes from a study of memory CD4+ T cells and cytomegalovirus serostatus. The CDR3 has 18 amino acids. CDR1 and CDR2 (germline): SEHNR, FQNEAQ (reference sequence). Trimming took 2 bases from V and 5 from J; bases not matched to a gene: 13. The clonotype was recovered from an adult in good health and CMV-seronegative. The source material was memory CD4+ T cells from blood. This rearrangement joins TRBV7-9 to TRBJ2-7; TRBD2 aligns across 12 bases. CDR3 nucleotides: TGTGCCAGCAGCTTACCCCCCCGACTAGCGGGGGTCAAGAACGAGCAGTACTTC. Protein product: CASSLPPRLAGVKNEQYF.